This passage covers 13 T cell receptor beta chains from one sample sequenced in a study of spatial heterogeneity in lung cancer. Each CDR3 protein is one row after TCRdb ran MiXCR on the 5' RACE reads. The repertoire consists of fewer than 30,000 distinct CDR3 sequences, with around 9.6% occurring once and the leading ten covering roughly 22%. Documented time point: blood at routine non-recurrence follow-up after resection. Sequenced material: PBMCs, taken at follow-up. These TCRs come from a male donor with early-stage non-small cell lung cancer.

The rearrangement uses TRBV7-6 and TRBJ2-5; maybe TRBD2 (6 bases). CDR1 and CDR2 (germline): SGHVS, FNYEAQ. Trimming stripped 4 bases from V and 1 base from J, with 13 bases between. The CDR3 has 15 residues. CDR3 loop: CASSSAGGFQETQYF. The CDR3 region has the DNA TGTGCCAGCAGCTCCGCCGGGGGTTTCCAAGAGACCCAGTACTTC. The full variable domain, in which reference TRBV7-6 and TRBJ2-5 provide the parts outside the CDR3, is GAGVSQSPRYKVTKRGQDVALRCDPISGHVSLYWYRQALGQGPEFLTYFNYEAQQDKSGLPNDRFSAERPEGSISTLTIQRTEQRDSAMYRCASSSAGGFQETQYFGPGTRLLVL.

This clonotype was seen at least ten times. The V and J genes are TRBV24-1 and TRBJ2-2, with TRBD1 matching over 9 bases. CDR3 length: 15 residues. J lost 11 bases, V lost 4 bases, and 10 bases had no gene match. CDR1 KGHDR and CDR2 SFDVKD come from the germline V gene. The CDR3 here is CATSESGTGIEELFF. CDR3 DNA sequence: TGTGCCACCAGTGAATCCGGGACAGGGATCGAAGAGCTGTTTTTT.

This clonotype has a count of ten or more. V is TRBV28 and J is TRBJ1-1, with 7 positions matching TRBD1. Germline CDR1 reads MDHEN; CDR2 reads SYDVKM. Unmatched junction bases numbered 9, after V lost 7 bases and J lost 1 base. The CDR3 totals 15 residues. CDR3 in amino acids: CASTLTGTANTEAFF. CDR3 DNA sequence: TGTGCCAGCACCCTTACCGGGACAGCGAACACTGAAGCTTTCTTT. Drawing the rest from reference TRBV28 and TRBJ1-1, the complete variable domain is DVKVTQSSRYLVKRTGEKVFLECVQDMDHENMFWYRQDPGLGLRLIYFSYDVKMKEKGDIPEGYSVSREKKERFSLILESASTNQTSMYLCASTLTGTANTEAFFGQGTRLTVV.

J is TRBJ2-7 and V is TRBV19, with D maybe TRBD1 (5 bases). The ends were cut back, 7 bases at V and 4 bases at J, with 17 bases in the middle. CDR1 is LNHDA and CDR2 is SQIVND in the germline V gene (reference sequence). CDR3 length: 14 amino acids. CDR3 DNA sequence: TGTGCCAGTACCGATAACCGACAGCCGTACGAGCAGTACTTC. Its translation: CASTDNRQPYEQYF.

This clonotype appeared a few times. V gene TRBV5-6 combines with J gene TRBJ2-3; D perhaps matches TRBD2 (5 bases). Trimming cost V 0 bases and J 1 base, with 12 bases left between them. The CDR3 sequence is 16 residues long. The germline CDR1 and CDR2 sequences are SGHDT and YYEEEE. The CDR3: CASSLGGRGGTDTQYF. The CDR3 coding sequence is TGTGCCAGCAGCTTGGGCGGCCGGGGTGGCACAGATACGCAGTATTTT.

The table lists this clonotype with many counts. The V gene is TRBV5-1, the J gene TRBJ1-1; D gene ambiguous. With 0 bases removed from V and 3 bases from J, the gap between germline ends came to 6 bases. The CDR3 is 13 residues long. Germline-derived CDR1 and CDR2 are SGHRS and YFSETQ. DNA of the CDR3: TGCGCCAGCAGCTTGGCCGGATACACTGAAGCTTTCTTT. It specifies CASSLAGYTEAFF.

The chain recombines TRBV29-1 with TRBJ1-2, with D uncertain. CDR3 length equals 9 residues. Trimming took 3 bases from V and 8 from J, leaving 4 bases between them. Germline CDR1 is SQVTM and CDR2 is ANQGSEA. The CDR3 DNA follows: TGCAGCGTTGAGGAGGGCTACACCTTC. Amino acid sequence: CSVEEGYTF.

The CDR3 nucleotides are TGTGCCATCAGTGAAGTTGGACAGCCGGATTCACCCCTCCACTTT. Translation gives CAISEVGQPDSPLHF. The chain uses TRBV10-3 and TRBJ1-6; D perhaps matches TRBD1 (6 bases). CDR1 is ENHRY, CDR2 SYGVKD, per germline. This CDR3 has 15 amino acids. Trimming took 3 bases from V and 8 from J, leaving 14 bases between them.

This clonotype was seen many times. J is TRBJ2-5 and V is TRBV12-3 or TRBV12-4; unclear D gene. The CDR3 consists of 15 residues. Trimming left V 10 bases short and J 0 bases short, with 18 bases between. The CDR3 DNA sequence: TGTGCCATCACACGTGGGCTAGTCCACCAAGAGACCCAGTACTTC. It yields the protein CAITRGLVHQETQYF.

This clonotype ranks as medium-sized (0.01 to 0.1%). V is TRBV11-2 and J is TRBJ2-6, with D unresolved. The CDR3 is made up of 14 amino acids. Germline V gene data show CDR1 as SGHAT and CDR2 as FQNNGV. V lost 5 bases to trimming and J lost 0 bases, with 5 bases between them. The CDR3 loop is CASSPNSGANVLTF. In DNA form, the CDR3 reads TGTGCCAGCAGCCCCAACTCTGGGGCCAACGTCCTGACTTTC.

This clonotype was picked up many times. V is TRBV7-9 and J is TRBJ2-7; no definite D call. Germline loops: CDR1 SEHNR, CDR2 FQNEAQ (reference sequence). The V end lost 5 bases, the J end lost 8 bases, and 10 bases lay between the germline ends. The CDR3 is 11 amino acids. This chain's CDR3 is CASSLDLQQYF. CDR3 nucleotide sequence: TGTGCCAGCAGCCTAGACCTCCAGCAGTACTTC.

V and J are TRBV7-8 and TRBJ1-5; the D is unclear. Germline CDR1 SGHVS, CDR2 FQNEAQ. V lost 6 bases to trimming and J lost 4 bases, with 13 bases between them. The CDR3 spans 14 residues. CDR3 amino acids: CASRPAGSNQPQHF. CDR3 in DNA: TGTGCCAGCAGACCCGCGGGCAGTAATCAGCCCCAGCATTTT.

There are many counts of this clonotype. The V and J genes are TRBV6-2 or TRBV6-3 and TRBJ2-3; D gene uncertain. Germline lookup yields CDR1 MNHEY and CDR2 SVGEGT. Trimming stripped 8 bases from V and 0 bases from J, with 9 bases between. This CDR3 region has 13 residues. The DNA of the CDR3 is TGTGCCAGCCTACGGCGGAGCACAGATACGCAGTATTTT. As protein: CASLRRSTDTQYF.